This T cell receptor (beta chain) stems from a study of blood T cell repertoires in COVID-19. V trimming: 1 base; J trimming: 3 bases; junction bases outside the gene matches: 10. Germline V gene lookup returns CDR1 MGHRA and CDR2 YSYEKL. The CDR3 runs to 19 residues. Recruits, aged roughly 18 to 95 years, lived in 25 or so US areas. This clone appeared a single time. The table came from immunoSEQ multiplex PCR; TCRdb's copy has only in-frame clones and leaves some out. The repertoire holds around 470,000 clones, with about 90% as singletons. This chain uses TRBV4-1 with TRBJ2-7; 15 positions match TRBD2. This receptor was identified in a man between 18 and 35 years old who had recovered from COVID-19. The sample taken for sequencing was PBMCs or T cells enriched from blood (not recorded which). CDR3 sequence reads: CASSQATGTSGGPVYEQYF. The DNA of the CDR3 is TGCGCCAGCAGCCAAGCTACCGGGACTAGCGGGGGGCCCGTCTACGAGCAGTACTTC.